These 16 T cell receptor beta chains came from one sample sequenced in a study of T cells in Graves' hyperthyroidism and ophthalmopathy. Amplification of TCR beta CDR3 regions used RNA as the template. When the TCR CDR3 underwent first-round RT-PCR, the HTBI primer set was used. TCRdb ran MiXCR on the multiplex PCR reads and lists one entry per CDR3 protein. The sample consists of 660,000 or so distinct CDR3 sequences, more than 20% of them appearing once. The specimen was blood. These receptors were taken from a young man with Graves' ophthalmopathy.

This clonotype was observed at least ten times. The CDR3 reads CASSSLRAYEQYF. CDR3 in DNA: TGTGCCAGCAGCTCCCTGAGAGCCTACGAGCAGTACTTC. This chain links TRBV28 with TRBJ2-7; unclear D gene. Germline CDR1 and CDR2: MDHEN and SYDVKM. V gave up 6 bases and J gave up 2 bases, with 11 bases separating them. The CDR3 is 13 residues long.

The sample holds many counts of this clonotype. The V gene is TRBV11-2, the J gene TRBJ1-5; TRBD1 might be the D (6 bases). Germline CDR1 is SGHAT and CDR2 is FQNNGV. With 2 bases removed from V and 11 bases from J, the gap between germline ends came to 16 bases. The CDR3 has 14 residues. The CDR3 sequence: CASSLTLDSAAQHF. The CDR3 DNA sequence: TGTGCCAGCAGCTTAACCCTGGACAGTGCGGCCCAGCATTTT.

The rearrangement links TRBV12-3 or TRBV12-4 to TRBJ2-2; D uncertain. The CDR3 spans 15 residues. With 3 bases removed from V and 4 bases from J, the gap between germline ends came to 12 bases. This chain's CDR3 is CASSFVTAPTGELFF. The DNA of the CDR3 is TGTGCCAGCAGTTTCGTCACAGCCCCCACCGGGGAGCTGTTTTTT.

This clonotype was observed at least ten times. The rearrangement links TRBV28 to TRBJ1-5; 10 nucleotides line up with TRBD1. The CDR3 extends over 15 amino acids. After removal of 4 bases from V and 6 bases from J, the junction contained 6 bases not matched to a gene. Germline lookup yields CDR1 MDHEN and CDR2 SYDVKM. As DNA, the CDR3 is TGTGCCAGCAGTTCGGGACAGGGGATCGGTCAGCCCCAGCATTTT. Translated: CASSSGQGIGQPQHF. Full variable domain (outside the CDR3, taken from reference TRBV28 and TRBJ1-5): DVKVTQSSRYLVKRTGEKVFLECVQDMDHENMFWYRQDPGLGLRLIYFSYDVKMKEKGDIPEGYSVSREKKERFSLILESASTNQTSMYLCASSSGQGIGQPQHFGDGTRLSIL.

This clonotype was picked up many times. The chain carries TRBV2 and TRBJ1-5; 11 nucleotides match TRBD1. V shed 7 bases and J 5 bases; nucleotides not matched to a gene: 4. Looked up from germline, CDR1 is SNHLY and CDR2 is FYNNEI. This CDR3 is built from 14 residues. In DNA, the CDR3 is TGTGCCAGCAATACGGGACAGGGGGATCAGCCCCAGCATTTT. Its protein product is CASNTGQGDQPQHF. The entire variable domain, with the rest obtained from reference TRBV2 and TRBJ1-5, is as follows: EPEVTQTPSHQVTQMGQEVILRCVPISNHLYFYWYRQILGQKVEFLVSFYNNEISEKSEIFDDQFSVERPDGSNFTLKIRSTKLEDSAMYFCASNTGQGDQPQHFGDGTRLSIL.

This clonotype appeared many times. The chain couples TRBV3-1 to TRBJ2-5; TRBD2 is a possible D gene (6 bases). V was clipped by 2 bases and J by 1 base, with 11 bases between them. The CDR3 spans 15 residues. Germline loops: CDR1 LGHDT, CDR2 YNNKEL (reference sequence). Written as DNA, the CDR3 is TGTGCCAGCAGCCAAACCCTAGCGATCCAAGAGACCCAGTACTTC. It translates to CASSQTLAIQETQYF.

This clonotype was observed at least ten times. The chain carries TRBV2 and TRBJ2-7; TRBD1 agrees at 7 bases. Germline V gene sequence: CDR1 SNHLY, CDR2 FYNNEI. There are 15 residues in the CDR3. J was trimmed by 0 bases and V by 8 bases; bases with no gene match: 10. The CDR3 DNA sequence: TGTGCCAGCCAAATCGGGACAGCCGACTCCTACGAGCAGTACTTC. This encodes CASQIGTADSYEQYF.

This clonotype occurred many times. The rearrangement links TRBV28 to TRBJ1-1; D is ambiguous. The CDR3 covers 12 residues. V was shortened by 2 bases and J by 2 bases, with 3 bases between the two germline ends. Germline V gives CDR1 MDHEN, CDR2 SYDVKM. CDR3 DNA: TGTGCCAGCAGTTTACCTAACACTGAAGCTTTCTTT. Translated: CASSLPNTEAFF. Full variable domain (rest looked up from reference TRBV28 and TRBJ1-1): DVKVTQSSRYLVKRTGEKVFLECVQDMDHENMFWYRQDPGLGLRLIYFSYDVKMKEKGDIPEGYSVSREKKERFSLILESASTNQTSMYLCASSLPNTEAFFGQGTRLTVV.

The table lists this clonotype with many counts. The J gene is TRBJ1-1, the V gene TRBV20-1, with no clear D. V lost 6 bases, J lost 1 base, and 6 bases lay in between. This CDR3 has 11 amino acids. The germline CDR1 and CDR2 sequences are DFQATT and SNEGSKA (reference sequence). This CDR3 is CSAEQNTEAFF. The CDR3 DNA follows: TGCAGTGCCGAACAGAACACTGAAGCTTTCTTT.

J is TRBJ2-3 and V is TRBV10-3, with D hard to call. Germline CDR1 reads ENHRY; CDR2 reads SYGVKD. Trimming removed 3 bases at V and 1 base at J, with 2 bases between. The CDR3 sequence is 12 residues long. The CDR3: CAISDRTDTQYF. The CDR3 DNA reads as TGTGCCATCAGTGACCGCACAGATACGCAGTATTTT.

Many counts were recorded for this clonotype. The V call is TRBV3-1, the J call TRBJ2-7, with 10 bases fitting TRBD2. Germline V lookup: CDR1 LGHDT, CDR2 YNNKEL (reference sequence). The CDR3 spans 14 residues. The ends lost 1 base at V and 3 bases at J; junction bases unmatched: 0. CDR3 DNA sequence: TGTGCCAGCAGCCAAGGGACTAGCGGCTACGAGCAGTACTTC. Its protein product is CASSQGTSGYEQYF.

This clonotype was seen at least ten times. This rearrangement joins TRBV7-2 to TRBJ1-2, with D perhaps TRBD1 (6 bases). The germline CDR1 and CDR2 sequences are SGHTA and FQGNSA. With 5 bases removed from V and 2 bases from J, the gap between germline ends came to 15 bases. This CDR3 has 15 residues. CDR3 in amino acids: CASSLRTGTNYGYTF. As DNA, the CDR3 is TGTGCCAGCAGCCTCAGAACAGGGACCAACTATGGCTACACCTTC.

This clonotype was observed a few times. This chain joins TRBV13 and TRBJ1-4; weak D call: TRBD1 (5 bases). The CDR3 has 17 residues. Per the germline V gene, CDR1 is PRHDT and CDR2 is FYEKMQ (reference sequence). Trimming shortened V by 3 bases and J by 8 bases, and 22 bases separated the two germline ends. The CDR3 loop reads CASSLKRSALGEEKLFF. The CDR3 bases are TGTGCCAGCAGCTTGAAAAGATCGGCCCTAGGGGAAGAAAAACTGTTTTTT.

The J gene is TRBJ2-3, the V gene TRBV20-1, with 7 positions matching TRBD1. Per the germline V gene, CDR1 is DFQATT and CDR2 is SNEGSKA (reference sequence). This CDR3 region has 15 residues. The V segment lost 3 bases and the J segment 2 bases; nucleotides outside the gene matches: 8. The CDR3 here is CSARAVTGITDTQYF. CDR3 DNA: TGCAGTGCTAGGGCCGTGACAGGGATCACAGATACGCAGTATTTT.

A few counts support this clonotype. This chain joins TRBV2 and TRBJ2-3; 8 nucleotides line up with TRBD2. The CDR3 spans 15 residues. The junction had 6 bases not matched to a gene; V was cut back by 5 bases and J by 2 bases. Looked up from germline, CDR1 is SNHLY and CDR2 is FYNNEI. For the CDR3, the DNA is TGTGCCAGCAGTCTAGCGGGCGCAAACACAGATACGCAGTATTTT. It codes for CASSLAGANTDTQYF. Filled out from reference TRBV2 and TRBJ2-3, the complete variable domain reads EPEVTQTPSHQVTQMGQEVILRCVPISNHLYFYWYRQILGQKVEFLVSFYNNEISEKSEIFDDQFSVERPDGSNFTLKIRSTKLEDSAMYFCASSLAGANTDTQYFGPGTRLTVL.

This clonotype was observed at least ten times. CDR3 coding DNA: TGTGCCAGCAGCCGCCCCGGGACAGGGGGCGAAAAGACCCAGTACTTC. Residues: CASSRPGTGGEKTQYF. This sequence joins TRBV11-1 and TRBJ2-5; 12 nucleotides match TRBD1. This CDR3 comprises 16 residues. The germline gives CDR1 SGHAT, CDR2 FQDESV (reference sequence). After removal of 5 bases from V and 6 bases from J, the junction contained 10 bases not matched to a gene.